This T cell receptor (beta chain) came from a study of cytomegalovirus exposure and HLA in healthy donors. Study summary: Later, an analysis reported that the roughly 120 validation repertoires had used the same platform as the roughly 700 first-cohort repertoires. Study conclusions and caveats: Accounts indicate the classifier identified cytomegalovirus status with strong specificity and sensitivity.

CDR1 and CDR2 (germline): SQVTM, ANQGSEA. V was clipped by 7 bases and J by 8 bases; unmatched bases: 10. The CDR3 is made up of 12 amino acids. The donors were members of the approximately 110-subject validation cohort (separate from the approximately 670-subject first cohort). The protocol was immunoSEQ multiplex PCR, while the TCRdb copy is restricted to in-frame clones and leaves out a portion. The sample shows 250,000 to 400,000 clones, around 90% of them seen only once. On this clone itself: The antigen is not known.

The sample consisted of PBMCs. This sequence was found in a man aged 30 to 45 in good health and CMV-seronegative. This chain joins TRBV29-1 and TRBJ1-2; 7 positions agree with TRBD1. The CDR3 loop is CSGDRASEGYTF. The CDR3 DNA reads as TGCAGCGGAGACAGGGCCAGTGAAGGCTACACCTTC.